One and the same sample provided the 10 T cell receptor beta chains below, sequenced in a study of beta chain features in type 1 diabetes. Expressed TCRB transcripts were sequenced because the entire RNA isolate underwent reverse transcription. The method was immunoSEQ multiplex PCR; TCRdb's version includes in-frame clones alone and lacks a portion of them. The sample lists roughly 350,000 clones; approximately 11% were seen once. The sample consisted of naive CD4+ T cells from blood. The receptor source for this set is a woman in her twenties or thirties in good health.

V is TRBV10-3 and J is TRBJ2-1, with 9 positions matching TRBD2. Germline CDR1 ENHRY, CDR2 SYGVKD. Germline trimming cut 4 bases from V and 6 bases from J; bases unmatched to any gene: 7. The CDR3 sequence is 15 residues long. The CDR3: CAISARLAEVNEQFF. As DNA, the CDR3 is TGTGCCATCAGTGCCCGACTAGCGGAGGTCAATGAGCAGTTCTTC.

This clone has a handful of counts. The chain has TRBV27 and TRBJ1-5; the match to TRBD1 covers 11 bases. V shed 4 bases and J 0 bases; nucleotides not matched to a gene: 8. Looked up from germline, CDR1 is MNHEY and CDR2 is SMNVEV (reference sequence). There are 18 residues in the CDR3. The CDR3 coding sequence is TGTGCCAGCAGTTCAGCCGGGACAGGGGGGTATAGCAATCAGCCCCAGCATTTT. Translation: CASSSAGTGGYSNQPQHF.

This clone was seen a handful of times. The chain recombines TRBV19 with TRBJ2-2; D possibly corresponds to TRBD1 (6 bases). Between the trimmed V and J ends, which lost 3 bases and 6 bases, there was a span of 14 bases. The CDR3 runs to 15 residues. In germline, CDR1 is LNHDA, CDR2 SQIVND (reference sequence). CDR3 sequence: CASSIAGVEAGELFF. The DNA of the CDR3 is TGTGCCAGTAGTATCGCAGGGGTAGAAGCCGGGGAGCTGTTTTTT.

This clone was found a few times. This chain connects TRBV4-2 to TRBJ2-5; 8 positions agree with TRBD1. This CDR3 spans 19 amino acids. Unmatched junction bases numbered 15, after V lost 1 base and J lost 2 bases. CDR1 is LGHNA, CDR2 YNFKEQ, per germline. CDR3 sequence (DNA): TGTGCCAGCAGCCAAGGAAAGAGACAGGGGCTAGAGAATCAAGAGACCCAGTACTTC. The encoded protein is CASSQGKRQGLENQETQYF.

The rearrangement uses TRBV7-6 and TRBJ2-7; perhaps TRBD2 as D (7 bases). The V end was cut by 3 bases, the J end by 7 bases, with 22 bases between. Germline lookup yields CDR1 SGHVS and CDR2 FNYEAQ. This CDR3 is 16 amino acids long. The CDR3 DNA reads TGTGCCAGCAGCTTTCCCCCGAGGGGGGGCTACGGTGAGCAGTACTTC. As protein: CASSFPPRGGYGEQYF.

The sample holds a few counts of this clone. DNA of the CDR3: TGTGCCAGCTCACCGAGGACTGAATCCTACGAGCAGTACTTC. Amino acids: CASSPRTESYEQYF. This chain links TRBV18 with TRBJ2-7, with TRBD2 as a possible D gene (5 bases). V was clipped by 3 bases and J by 1 base, with 10 bases between them. Germline V gene lookup returns CDR1 KGHSH and CDR2 LQKENI. This CDR3 is 14 amino acids long.

This chain uses TRBV11-1 with TRBJ2-3; possible D gene TRBD2, 6 bases. Trimming stripped 5 bases from V and 0 bases from J, with 9 bases between. The CDR3 consists of 14 residues. Per the germline V gene, CDR1 is SGHAT and CDR2 is FQDESV (reference sequence). CDR3 protein: CASSVGTSTDTQYF. In DNA form, the CDR3 reads TGTGCCAGCAGCGTGGGGACTAGCACAGATACGCAGTATTTT.

Only a few counts were recorded for this clone. The chain employs TRBV28 and TRBJ2-6, with D perhaps matching TRBD2 (5 bases). The CDR3 loop spans 17 amino acids. Germline CDR1 reads MDHEN; CDR2 reads SYDVKM. Trimming left V 6 bases short and J 0 bases short, with 15 bases between. CDR3 sequence reads: CASSPGSLHSGANVLTF. In DNA form, the CDR3 reads TGTGCCAGCAGCCCGGGGTCTCTTCACTCTGGGGCCAACGTCCTGACTTTC. Filled out from reference TRBV28 and TRBJ2-6, the complete variable domain reads DVKVTQSSRYLVKRTGEKVFLECVQDMDHENMFWYRQDPGLGLRLIYFSYDVKMKEKGDIPEGYSVSREKKERFSLILESASTNQTSMYLCASSPGSLHSGANVLTFGAGSRLTVL.

This clone was seen a handful of times. The V call is TRBV30, the J call TRBJ1-5, with D perhaps TRBD1 (6 bases). Germline V gene sequence: CDR1 GTSNPN, CDR2 SVGIG (reference sequence). This CDR3 spans 13 amino acids. The V end was cut by 4 bases, the J end by 6 bases, with 13 bases between. In DNA, the CDR3 is TGTGCCTGGACCGGACAGAAGGGTCAGCCCCAGCATTTT. Protein: CAWTGQKGQPQHF. Combining the CDR3 with reference TRBV30 and TRBJ1-5 gives the whole variable domain SQTIHQWPATLVQPVGSPLSLECTVEGTSNPNLYWYRQAAGRGLQLLFYSVGIGQISSEVPQNLSASRPQDRQFILSSKKLLLSDSGFYLCAWTGQKGQPQHFGDGTRLSIL.

Only a few counts were recorded for this clone. This chain connects TRBV27 to TRBJ2-3; 7 bases align to TRBD2. The junction had 7 bases not matched to a gene; V was cut back by 5 bases and J by 5 bases. The CDR3 has 14 residues. Germline-derived CDR1 and CDR2 are MNHEY and SMNVEV (reference sequence). CDR3 bases: TGTGCCAGCAGTGGGGGGGAGCGGTTAGATACGCAGTATTTT. This translates into CASSGGERLDTQYF.